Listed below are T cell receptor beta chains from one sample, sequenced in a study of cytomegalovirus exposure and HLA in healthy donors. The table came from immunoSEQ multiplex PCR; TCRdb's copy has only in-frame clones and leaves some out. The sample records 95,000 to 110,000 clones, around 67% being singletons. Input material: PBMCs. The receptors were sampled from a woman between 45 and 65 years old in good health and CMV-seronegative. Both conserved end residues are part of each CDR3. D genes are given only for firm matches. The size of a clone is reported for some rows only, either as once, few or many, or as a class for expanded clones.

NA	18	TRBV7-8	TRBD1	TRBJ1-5	CASSPWDSWVYSNQPQHF	TGTGCCAGCAGCCCGTGGGACAGTTGGGTGTATAGCAATCAGCCCCAGCATTTT
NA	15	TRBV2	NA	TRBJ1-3	CASSDLQFSGNTIYF	TGTGCCAGCAGTGATCTACAGTTCTCTGGAAACACCATATATTTT
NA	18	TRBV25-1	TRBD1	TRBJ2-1	CASSATMGQGFFGNEQFF	TGTGCCAGCAGTGCCACGATGGGACAGGGGTTTTTCGGGAATGAGCAGTTCTTC
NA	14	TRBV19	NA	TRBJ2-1	CASSIEVTYNEQFF	TGTGCCAGTAGTATTGAGGTTACCTACAATGAGCAGTTCTTC
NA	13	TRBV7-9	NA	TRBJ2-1	CASSLGPTNEQFF	TGTGCCAGCAGCTTAGGCCCTACCAATGAGCAGTTCTTC
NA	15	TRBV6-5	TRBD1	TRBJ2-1	CASAIRGTGLYEQFF	TGTGCCAGCGCGATTCGGGGGACAGGGCTTTATGAGCAGTTCTTC
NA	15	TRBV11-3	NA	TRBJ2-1	CASSLDLGGRGEQFF	TGTGCCAGCAGCTTAGATCTCGGCGGAAGGGGTGAGCAGTTCTTC
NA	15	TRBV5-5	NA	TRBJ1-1	CASSWAGRENTEAFF	TGTGCCAGCAGCTGGGCGGGACGCGAGAACACTGAAGCTTTCTTT
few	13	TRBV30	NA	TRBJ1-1	CAWSVYRHTEAFF	TGTGCCTGGAGTGTATACAGGCACACTGAAGCTTTCTTT
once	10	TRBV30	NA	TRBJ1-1	CAWIGAKAFF	TGTGCCTGGATAGGGGCAAAGGCTTTCTTT
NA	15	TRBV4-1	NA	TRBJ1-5	CASSQVAGLVQPQHF	TGCGCCAGCAGCCAAGTCGCAGGGCTTGTTCAGCCCCAGCATTTT
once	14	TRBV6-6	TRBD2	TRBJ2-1	CASSYLGLAGEQFF	TGTGCCAGCAGTTACTTGGGACTAGCGGGGGAGCAGTTCTTC
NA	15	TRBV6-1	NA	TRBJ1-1	CASSEALQVGAEAFF	TGTGCCAGCAGTGAAGCGCTTCAGGTTGGCGCTGAAGCTTTCTTT
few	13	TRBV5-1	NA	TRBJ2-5	CASSSEGSETQYF	TGCGCCAGCAGCTCGGAGGGGTCAGAGACCCAGTACTTC
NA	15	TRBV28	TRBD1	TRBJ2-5	CASSTGQGPQETQYF	TGTGCCAGCAGTACTGGACAGGGACCTCAAGAGACCCAGTACTTC
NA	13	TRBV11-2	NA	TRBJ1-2	CASSFTYDYGYTF	TGTGCCAGCAGCTTCACATATGACTATGGCTACACCTTC
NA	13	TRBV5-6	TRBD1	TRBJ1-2	CASSLAGGYGYTF	TGTGCCAGCAGCTTGGCAGGGGGCTATGGCTACACCTTC
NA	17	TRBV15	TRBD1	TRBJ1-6	CATSRDTGGPAYSPLHF	TGTGCCACCAGCAGGGACACAGGGGGCCCTGCTTATTCACCCCTCCACTTT
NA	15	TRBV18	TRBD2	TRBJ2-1	CASSPVQGGLWEQFF	TGTGCCAGCTCACCAGTTCAGGGAGGGTTATGGGAGCAGTTCTTC
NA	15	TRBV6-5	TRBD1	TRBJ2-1	CASSWSGQGVHEQFF	TGTGCCAGCAGTTGGTCGGGACAGGGGGTCCATGAGCAGTTCTTC
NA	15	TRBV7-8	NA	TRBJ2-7	CASRSTSSPSYEQYF	TGTGCCAGCAGGTCGACTAGTTCCCCCTCCTACGAGCAGTACTTC
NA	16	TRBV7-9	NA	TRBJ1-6	CASSLATGRAGPPLHF	TGTGCCAGCAGCTTAGCCACGGGCAGGGCCGGGCCACCCCTCCACTTT
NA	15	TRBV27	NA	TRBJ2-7	CASSLTGGQTYEQYF	TGTGCCAGCAGTTTGACAGGCGGCCAGACATACGAGCAGTACTTC
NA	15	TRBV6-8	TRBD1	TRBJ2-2	CASSNTGGRSGELFF	TGTGCCAGCAGTAACACAGGGGGCAGGTCCGGGGAGCTGTTTTTT
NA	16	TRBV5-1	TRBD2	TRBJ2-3	CASSLPGTTSRDTQYF	TGCGCCAGCAGCCTACCCGGGACTACCAGCAGGGATACGCAGTATTTT
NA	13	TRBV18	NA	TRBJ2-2	CASSPTGAGELFF	TGTGCCAGCTCACCCACAGGCGCCGGGGAGCTGTTTTTT
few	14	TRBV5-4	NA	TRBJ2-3	CASSLMGAGDTQYF	TGTGCCAGCAGCTTGATGGGCGCAGGGGATACGCAGTATTTT
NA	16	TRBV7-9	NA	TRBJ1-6	CASSRGSSSYNSPLHF	TGTGCCAGCAGCCGAGGGTCCAGCTCCTATAATTCACCCCTCCACTTT
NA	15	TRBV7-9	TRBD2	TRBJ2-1	CASSSTSGGAGEQFF	TGTGCCAGCAGCTCCACTAGCGGGGGGGCCGGTGAGCAGTTCTTC
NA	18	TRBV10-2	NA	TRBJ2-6	CASSDVRGLTSGANVLTF	TGCGCCAGCAGTGACGTCAGGGGACTAACCTCTGGGGCCAACGTCCTGACTTTC
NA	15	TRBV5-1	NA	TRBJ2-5	CASGGTSWAGETQYF	TGCGCCAGCGGGGGCACTTCTTGGGCAGGGGAGACCCAGTACTTC
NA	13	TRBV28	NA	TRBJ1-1	CASRGTANTEAFF	TGTGCCAGCAGGGGGACTGCGAACACTGAAGCTTTCTTT
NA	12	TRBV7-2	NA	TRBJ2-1	CASSLGVAEQFF	TGTGCCAGCAGCTTAGGAGTTGCGGAGCAGTTCTTC
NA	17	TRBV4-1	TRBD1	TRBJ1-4	CASSQGQGANQVEKLFF	TGCGCCAGCAGCCAAGGACAGGGGGCAAATCAGGTTGAAAAACTGTTTTTT
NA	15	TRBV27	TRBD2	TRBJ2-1	CASSFYGTSDNEQFF	TGTGCCAGCAGTTTTTACGGGACTAGTGACAATGAGCAGTTCTTC
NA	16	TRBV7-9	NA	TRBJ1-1	CASSLRQGHVNTEAFF	TGTGCCAGCAGCTTAAGGCAGGGTCATGTGAACACTGAAGCTTTCTTT
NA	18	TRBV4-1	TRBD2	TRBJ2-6	CASSHTSDTYSGANVLTF	TGCGCCAGCAGCCATACTAGCGATACCTACTCTGGGGCCAACGTCCTGACTTTC
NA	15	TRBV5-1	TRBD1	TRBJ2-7	CASKVGTGTGAEQYF	TGCGCCAGCAAGGTGGGAACCGGGACAGGGGCCGAGCAGTACTTC
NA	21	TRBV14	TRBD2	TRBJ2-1	CASSQEVYGLAEPYSYNEQFF	TGTGCCAGCAGCCAAGAAGTTTATGGACTAGCGGAACCCTACTCCTACAATGAGCAGTTCTTC
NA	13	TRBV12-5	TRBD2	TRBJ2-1	CASKLATYNEQFF	TGTGCTAGTAAACTAGCGACCTACAATGAGCAGTTCTTC
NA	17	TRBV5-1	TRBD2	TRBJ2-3	CASSLPPSGGATDTQYF	TGCGCCAGCAGCTTACCCCCTAGCGGGGGGGCGACAGATACGCAGTATTTT
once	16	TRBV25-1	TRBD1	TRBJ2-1	CASSELTGGSYNEQFF	TGTGCCAGCAGTGAATTGACAGGGGGCTCCTACAATGAGCAGTTCTTC
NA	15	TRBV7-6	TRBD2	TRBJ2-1	CASSPSGGIYNEQFF	TGTGCCAGCAGCCCGAGCGGGGGTATTTACAATGAGCAGTTCTTC
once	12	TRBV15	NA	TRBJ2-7	CATRDWNYEQYF	TGTGCCACGAGGGACTGGAACTACGAGCAGTACTTC
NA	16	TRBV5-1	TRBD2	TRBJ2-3	CASSFGVSGGPDTQYF	TGCGCCAGCAGCTTTGGGGTCAGCGGGGGCCCAGATACGCAGTATTTT
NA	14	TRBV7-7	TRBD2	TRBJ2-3	CASKGTSEGDTQYF	TGTGCTAGCAAAGGGACTAGCGAGGGGGATACGCAGTATTTT
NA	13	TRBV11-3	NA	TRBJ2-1	CASSPWRGNEQFF	TGTGCCAGCAGCCCCTGGAGGGGAAATGAGCAGTTCTTC
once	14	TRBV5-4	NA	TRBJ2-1	CASSQPGGYNEQFF	TGTGCCAGCAGCCAACCTGGGGGGTACAATGAGCAGTTCTTC
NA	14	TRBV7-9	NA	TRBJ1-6	CASSLEQYNSPLHF	TGTGCCAGCAGCTTAGAACAGTATAATTCACCCCTCCACTTT
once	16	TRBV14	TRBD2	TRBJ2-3	CASSQSSSGRLDTQYF	TGTGCCAGCAGCCAATCTTCTAGCGGGCGGTTAGATACGCAGTATTTT
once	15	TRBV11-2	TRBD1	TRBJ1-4	CASSPDRDLNEKLFF	TGTGCCAGCAGCCCCGACAGGGACCTTAATGAAAAACTGTTTTTT
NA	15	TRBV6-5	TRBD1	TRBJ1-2	CASSFRDRGFYGYTF	TGTGCCAGCAGTTTCCGGGACAGGGGCTTCTATGGCTACACCTTC
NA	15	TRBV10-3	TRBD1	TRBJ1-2	CAISDPGTANYGYTF	TGTGCCATCAGTGACCCCGGGACAGCTAACTATGGCTACACCTTC
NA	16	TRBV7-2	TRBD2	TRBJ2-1	CASSLESSGLYNEQFF	TGTGCCAGCAGCTTAGAATCTAGCGGGTTGTACAATGAGCAGTTCTTC